One T cell receptor beta chain is described in this entry. The table came from immunoSEQ multiplex PCR; TCRdb's copy has only in-frame clones and leaves some out. The table has more than 100,000 clones, around 85% seen once. This specimen belongs to a study of blood T cell repertoires in COVID-19. Study-level information: Nucleic acid was either cDNA or gDNA, and it came from T cells, B-cell-depleted T cells, or PBMCs.

Trimming at V came to 4 bases and at J to 5 bases, leaving 4 bases not matched to a gene. This CDR3 has 14 amino acids. CDR1 is SGHTA and CDR2 is FQGTGA in the germline V gene. The J gene is TRBJ2-3, the V gene TRBV7-3; 9 positions match TRBD2. This receptor was identified in a woman aged 45-65 years with acute or convalescent COVID-19. The sample was peripheral blood. CDR3 loop: CASSSRGGEDTQYF. In nucleotides, the CDR3 is TGTGCCAGCAGCTCGCGGGGGGGCGAAGATACGCAGTATTTT. The full variable domain, its missing parts supplied by reference TRBV7-3 and TRBJ2-3, is GAGVSQTPSNKVTEKGKYVELRCDPISGHTALYWYRQSLGQGPEFLIYFQGTGAADDSGLPNDRFFAVRPEGSVSTLKIQRTERGDSAVYLCASSSRGGEDTQYFGPGTRLTVL.